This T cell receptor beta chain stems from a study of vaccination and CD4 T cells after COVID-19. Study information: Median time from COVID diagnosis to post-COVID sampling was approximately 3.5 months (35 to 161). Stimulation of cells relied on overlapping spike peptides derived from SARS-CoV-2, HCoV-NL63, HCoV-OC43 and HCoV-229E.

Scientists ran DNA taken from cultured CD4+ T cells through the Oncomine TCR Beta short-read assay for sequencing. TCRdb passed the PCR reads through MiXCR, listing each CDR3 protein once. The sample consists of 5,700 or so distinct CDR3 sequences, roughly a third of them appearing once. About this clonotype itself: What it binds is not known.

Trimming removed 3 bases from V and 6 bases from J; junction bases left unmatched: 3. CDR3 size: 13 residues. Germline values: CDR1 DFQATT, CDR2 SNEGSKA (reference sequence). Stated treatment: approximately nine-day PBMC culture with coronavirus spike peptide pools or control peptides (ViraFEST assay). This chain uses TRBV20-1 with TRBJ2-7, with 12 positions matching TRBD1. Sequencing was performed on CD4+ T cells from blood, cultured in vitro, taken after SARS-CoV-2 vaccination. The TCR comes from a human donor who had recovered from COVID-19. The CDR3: CSARGQGAVEQYF. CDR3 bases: TGCAGTGCTAGGGGACAGGGGGCGGTCGAGCAGTACTTC.